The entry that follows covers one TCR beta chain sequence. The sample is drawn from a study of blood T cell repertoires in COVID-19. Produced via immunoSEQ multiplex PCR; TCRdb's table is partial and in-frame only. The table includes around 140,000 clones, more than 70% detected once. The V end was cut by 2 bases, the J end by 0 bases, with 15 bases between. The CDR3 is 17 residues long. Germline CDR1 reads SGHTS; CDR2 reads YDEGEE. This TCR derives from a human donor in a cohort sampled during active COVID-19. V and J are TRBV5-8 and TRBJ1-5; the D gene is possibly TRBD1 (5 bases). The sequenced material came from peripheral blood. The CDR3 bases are TGTGCCAGCAGCTTCGTGTTAGGGGCCATTAGCAATCAGCCCCAGCATTTT. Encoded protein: CASSFVLGAISNQPQHF.